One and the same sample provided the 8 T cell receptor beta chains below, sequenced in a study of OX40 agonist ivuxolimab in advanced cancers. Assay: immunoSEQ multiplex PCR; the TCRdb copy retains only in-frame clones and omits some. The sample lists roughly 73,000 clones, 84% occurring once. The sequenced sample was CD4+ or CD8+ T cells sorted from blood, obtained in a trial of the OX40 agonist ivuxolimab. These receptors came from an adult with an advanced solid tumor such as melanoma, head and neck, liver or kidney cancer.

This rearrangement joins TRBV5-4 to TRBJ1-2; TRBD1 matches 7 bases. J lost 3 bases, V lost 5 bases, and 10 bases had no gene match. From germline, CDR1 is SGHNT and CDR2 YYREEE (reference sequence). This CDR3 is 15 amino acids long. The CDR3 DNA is TGTGCCAGCAGTTTGCCCCGACAGGGCGACTATGGCTACACCTTC. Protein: CASSLPRQGDYGYTF.

The CDR3 DNA is TGTGCCTGGAGTGCCGATAGCGGGGCGAACACCGGGGAGCTGTTTTTT. Translating gives CAWSADSGANTGELFF. This chain links TRBV30 with TRBJ2-2; the match to TRBD2 covers 8 bases. V was pared by 1 base and J by 0 bases, with 4 bases of the junction left unmatched. Germline V lookup: CDR1 GTSNPN, CDR2 SVGIG (reference sequence). The CDR3 runs 16 residues.

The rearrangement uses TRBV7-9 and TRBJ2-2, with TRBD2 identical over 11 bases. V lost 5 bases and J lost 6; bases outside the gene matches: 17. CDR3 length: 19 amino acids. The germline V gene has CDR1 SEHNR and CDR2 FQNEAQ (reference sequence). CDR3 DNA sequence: TGTGCCAGCAGCCCACTCGCCCTAGCGGGGGGCTGGGGCGCCGGGGAGCTGTTTTTT. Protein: CASSPLALAGGWGAGELFF.

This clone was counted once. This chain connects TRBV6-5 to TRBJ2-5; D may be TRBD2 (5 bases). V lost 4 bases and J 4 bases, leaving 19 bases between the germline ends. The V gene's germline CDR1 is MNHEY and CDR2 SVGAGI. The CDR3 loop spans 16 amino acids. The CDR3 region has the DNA TGTGCCAGCAGTTCCGAGAGAGGGAAGGCAGGAGAGACCCAGTACTTC. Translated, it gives CASSSERGKAGETQYF.

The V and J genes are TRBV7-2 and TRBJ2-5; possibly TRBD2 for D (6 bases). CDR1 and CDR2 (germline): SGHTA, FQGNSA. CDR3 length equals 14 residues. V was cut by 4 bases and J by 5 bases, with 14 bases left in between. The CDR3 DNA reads TGTGCCAGCAGCTCGTCGCGGGAAGGGGAGACCCAGTACTTC. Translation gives CASSSSREGETQYF. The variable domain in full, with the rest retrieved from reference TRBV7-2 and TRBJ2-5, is GAGVSQSPSNKVTEKGKDVELRCDPISGHTALYWYRQSLGQGLEFLIYFQGNSAPDKSGLPSDRFSAERTGGSVSTLTIQRTQQEDSAVYLCASSSSREGETQYFGPGTRLLVL.

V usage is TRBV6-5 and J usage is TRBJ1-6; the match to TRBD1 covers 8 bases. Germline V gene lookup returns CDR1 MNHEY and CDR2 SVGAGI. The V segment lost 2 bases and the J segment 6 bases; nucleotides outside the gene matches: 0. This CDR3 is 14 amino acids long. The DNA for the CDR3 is TGTGCCAGCAGTTACGACAGGGGTAATTCACCCCTCCACTTT. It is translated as CASSYDRGNSPLHF.

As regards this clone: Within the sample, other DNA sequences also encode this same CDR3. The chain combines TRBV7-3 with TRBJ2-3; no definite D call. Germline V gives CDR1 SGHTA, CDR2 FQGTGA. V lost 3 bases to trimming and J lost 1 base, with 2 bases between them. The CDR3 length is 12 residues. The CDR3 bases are TGTGCCAGCAGCTTGGGCACAGATACGCAGTATTTT. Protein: CASSLGTDTQYF.

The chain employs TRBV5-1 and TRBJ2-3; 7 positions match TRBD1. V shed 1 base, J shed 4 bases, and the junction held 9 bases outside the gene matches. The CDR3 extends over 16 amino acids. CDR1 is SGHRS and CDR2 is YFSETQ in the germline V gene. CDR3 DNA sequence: TGCGCCAGCAGCTTGTCAGGAACAGGGGAGCCAGATACGCAGTATTTT. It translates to CASSLSGTGEPDTQYF.